This T cell receptor beta chain originates from a study of blood T cell repertoires in COVID-19. The wider study: Material from acute and convalescent COVID-19 was sourced from the United States, Italy and Spain. The analysed material was cDNA or gDNA that came from T cells, B-cell-depleted T cells, or PBMCs.

CDR3 size: 16 residues. Germline V gene lookup returns CDR1 SGHAT and CDR2 FQNNGV. V lost 5 bases and J lost 7; bases outside the gene matches: 10. Under the authors' procedure: Nucleated cell number was recorded as an estimate derived from reference gene primer amplification. TCRdb keeps only in-frame clones here, not all; method: immunoSEQ multiplex PCR. V, J and clone size derive from that table, while D and trimming were established from the DNA sequence. This table holds around 43,000 clones, 75% to 90% found once. The chain links TRBV11-2 to TRBJ2-1; 11 bases are shared with TRBD2. The clonotype comes from a woman in her 70s with acute or convalescent COVID-19. The sequenced material came from peripheral blood. DNA for the CDR3: TGTGCCAGCAGCCATTTAGCGGGAGGGATTTGGAATGAGCAGTTCTTC. It is translated as CASSHLAGGIWNEQFF.